This TCR beta chain was recorded in a study of blood T cells in healthy people across ages. Of note for this clonotype: The junction departs from germline at one end; a sequencing error may be responsible.

Every donor gave ten milliliters of peripheral blood. The second PCR ran roughly 6 to 12 cycles with a sample-barcoded 5' primer and J-beta primers. TCRdb passed the 5' RACE reads through MiXCR, listing each CDR3 protein once. The sample consists of about 1.4 million distinct CDR3 sequences, 59% of them appearing once. The length of the CDR3 is 14 residues. Germline assignment: CDR1 SEHNR and CDR2 FQNEAQ (reference sequence). V gene TRBV7-9 combines with J gene TRBJ1-5; D possibly corresponds to TRBD1 (6 bases). Sequenced material: blood. The clonotype comes from a man between 18 and 29 years old in good health. CDR3 sequence reads: CASSLPDSKQPQHF. The CDR3 region has the DNA TGTGCCAGCAGCTTACCGGACAGCAAGCAGCCCCAGCATTTT.